The clone carrying this T cell receptor (beta chain) was recorded many times. These data belong to a study of kidney transplant recipient with SARS-CoV-2 infection. MiXCR was run by TCRdb on the reads, yielding one entry per CDR3 protein. The repertoire holds fewer than 250,000 distinct CDR3 sequences, around 30% seen once, with almost 7.5% in the top ten. The clonotype was recovered from a young adult male patient who had COVID-19 and was a kidney transplant recipient. T cells may partly derive from the graft donor. Specimen: a blood sample, collected at baseline and around day 120 from a kidney transplant recipient.

CDR3 loop: CASSLGRVSVPRGQFF. CDR3 coding DNA: TGTGCCAGCAGTTTAGGGCGGGTTAGCGTCCCTAGGGGGCAGTTCTTC. The V and J genes are TRBV12-3 or TRBV12-4 and TRBJ2-1; D is tentatively TRBD1 or TRBD2 (5 bases each). V was pared by 1 base and J by 12 bases, with 22 bases between. The CDR3 extends over 16 amino acids.